The subject of this entry is one TCR beta chain. Its antigen is unknown. Quantitative 5'-RACE with molecular barcodes produced the TCR beta libraries. TCRdb used MiXCR to reprocess the 5' RACE reads, holding one entry per CDR3 protein. Altogether 250,000 to 300,000 distinct CDR3 sequences are present, under 20% being singletons, with the ten largest covering about a third. This sample is part of a study of CD8 T cells in ankylosing spondylitis. With 5 bases clipped from V and 4 bases from J, the junction kept 8 bases outside the gene matches. The CDR3 spans 17 residues. Germline V gene sequence: CDR1 SEHNR, CDR2 FQNEAQ (reference sequence). Study-level results: There was reportedly significant enrichment of clones that were disease-linked in matched ankylosing spondylitis synovial fluid. In reactive arthritis synovial fluid and blood, some motif variants had been reported before. Eight or nine highly homologous variants made up a TCR beta motif that seemed to typify ankylosing spondylitis blood.

Sequencing was done on a sample of blood, either unsorted or a sorted T cell fraction (not recorded which). This chain connects TRBV7-9 to TRBJ2-1; TRBD2 matches 13 bases. This clonotype was sampled from a male donor with ankylosing spondylitis or in good health (not recorded which). The DNA of the CDR3 is TGTGCCAGCAGCCCCGGACTAGCGGGAGCTGGGTACAATGAGCAGTTCTTC. This encodes CASSPGLAGAGYNEQFF. Full variable domain (missing parts from reference TRBV7-9 and TRBJ2-1): DTGVSQNPRHKITKRGQNVTFRCDPISEHNRLYWYRQTLGQGPEFLTYFQNEAQLEKSRLLSDRFSAERPKGSFSTLEIQRTEQGDSAMYLCASSPGLAGAGYNEQFFGPGTRLTVL.